This T cell receptor beta chain emerged from a study of OX40 agonist ivuxolimab in advanced cancers. Study-wide context: Intravenous ivuxolimab at 0.01 to 10 mg/kg was given to patients every 2 weeks.

Only in-frame clones appear in the TCRdb table, and some are missing; sequencing was by immunoSEQ multiplex PCR. The data show roughly 60,000 clones, about 89% seen once. V lost 5 bases and J lost 5; bases outside the gene matches: 8. The CDR3 has 16 amino acids. Germline V gives CDR1 MDHEN, CDR2 SYDVKM. The chain joins TRBV28 to TRBJ2-5; TRBD2 matches 13 bases. The TCR was taken from an adult with an advanced solid tumor such as melanoma, head and neck, liver or kidney cancer. The material was CD4+ or CD8+ T cells sorted from blood, obtained in a trial of the OX40 agonist ivuxolimab. The CDR3 sequence: CASSATSGGERETQYF. The DNA for the CDR3 is TGTGCCAGCAGTGCCACTAGCGGGGGGGAACGGGAGACCCAGTACTTC.